This T cell receptor (beta chain) was obtained from a study of tumor-infiltrating lymphocytes in primary liver carcinoma. The tissue used was unsorted bulk material of roughly 17-34 mg. RNA and DNA were co-extracted from it with the AllPrep DNA/RNA mini kit. Starting from around 0.45 ug of total RNA, TCR beta cDNA was produced with a primer in the constant region. Three rounds of nested multiplex PCR with slightly modified ARM-PCR produced TCR beta libraries. TRBV1-TRBV30 forward primers paired with a C-beta reverse primer were used in the first two PCR rounds, which ran approximately 10 cycles each. TCRdb fed the multiplex PCR reads into MiXCR, producing one record per CDR3 protein. The top ten clones hold roughly 21% of a sample with 75,000 to 90,000 distinct CDR3 sequences, roughly 72% of them seen once. Per germline, CDR1 SQVTM and CDR2 ANQGSEA. V lost 6 bases to trimming and J lost 0 bases, with 18 bases between them. The CDR3 extends over 15 amino acids.

The V and J genes are TRBV29-1 and TRBJ2-7, with D unresolved. This sequence was found in a man between 40 and 49 years old with primary liver carcinoma and hepatitis B virus infection. The sample consisted of liver tumor tissue from sampling region 1. Regarding subset: tumor region T1, superior pole. The CDR3 nucleotides read TGCAGCGTGGCCGGTGCTATCACCAGCTCCTACGAGCAGTACTTC. This translates into CSVAGAITSSYEQYF.